This TCR beta chain emerged from a study of regulatory and conventional T cells in RAG deficiency. CDR3 length equals 12 residues. The V gene's germline CDR1 is SGHRS and CDR2 YFSETQ. V was clipped by 5 bases and J by 5 bases, with 9 bases between them. Blood CD4+ CD25-low CD127-high conventional T cells supplied the genomic DNA template. Using immunoSEQ multiplex PCR, the repertoire was profiled, and TCRdb retains in-frame clones only, with some absent. This sample yields around 29,000 clones, of which around 96% are seen a single time; over 0.15% belongs to the top ten. The data were also submitted as part of a second study, on regulatory T cells. Turning to that study: Amplification used 52 TRBV primers and 13 TRBJ primers. In patients, unique TRB V-J pairs were restricted and V/J usage skewed, especially in Tregs.

This TCR came from a human donor in good health. The chain carries TRBV5-1 and TRBJ2-3, with a weak D call TRBD1 (6 bases). The sequencing input was CD25- CD4+ T cells sorted from blood. The CDR3 bases are TGCGCCAGCAGGCCAGGGGAAGATACGCAGTATTTT. It is translated as CASRPGEDTQYF.